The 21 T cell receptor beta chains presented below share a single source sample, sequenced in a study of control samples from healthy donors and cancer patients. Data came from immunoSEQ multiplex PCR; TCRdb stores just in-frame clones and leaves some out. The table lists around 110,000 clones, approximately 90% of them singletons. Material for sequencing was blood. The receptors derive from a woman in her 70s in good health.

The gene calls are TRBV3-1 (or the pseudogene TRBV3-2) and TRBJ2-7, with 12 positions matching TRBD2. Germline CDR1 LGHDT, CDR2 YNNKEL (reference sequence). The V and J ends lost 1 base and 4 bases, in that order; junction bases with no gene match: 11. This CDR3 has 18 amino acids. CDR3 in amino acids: CASSQVRLAGVPSYEQYF. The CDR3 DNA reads TGTGCCAGCAGCCAAGTTCGACTAGCGGGGGTCCCCTCATACGAGCAGTACTTC.

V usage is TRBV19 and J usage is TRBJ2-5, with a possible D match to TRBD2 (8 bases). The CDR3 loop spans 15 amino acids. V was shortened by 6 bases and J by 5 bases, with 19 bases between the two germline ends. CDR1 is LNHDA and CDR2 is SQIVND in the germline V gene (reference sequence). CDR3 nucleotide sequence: TGTGCCAGTAGCCCGGGAGGGGGCGTCTTTGAGACCCAGTACTTC. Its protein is CASSPGGGVFETQYF.

CDR3 region: CASSQWPTRTGATGELFF. In DNA, the CDR3 is TGTGCCAGCAGCCAATGGCCGACGAGGACCGGCGCAACCGGGGAGCTGTTTTTT. J is TRBJ2-2 and V is TRBV14, with no clear D. V dropped 2 bases and J dropped 5 bases, with 21 bases sitting between them. Germline V gives CDR1 SGHDN, CDR2 FVKESK. The CDR3 totals 18 residues. The whole variable domain, filled in from reference TRBV14 and TRBJ2-2, reads EAGVTQFPSHSVIEKGQTVTLRCDPISGHDNLYWYRRVMGKEIKFLLHFVKESKQDESGMPNNRFLAERTGGTYSTLKVQPAELEDSGVYFCASSQWPTRTGATGELFFGEGSRLTVL.

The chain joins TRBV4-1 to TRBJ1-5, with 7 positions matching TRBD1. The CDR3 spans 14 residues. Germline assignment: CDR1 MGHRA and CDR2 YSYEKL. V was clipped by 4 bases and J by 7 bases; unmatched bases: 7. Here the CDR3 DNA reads TGCGCCAGCAGCCTCCAGACAGGGACGCAGCCCCAGCATTTT. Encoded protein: CASSLQTGTQPQHF.

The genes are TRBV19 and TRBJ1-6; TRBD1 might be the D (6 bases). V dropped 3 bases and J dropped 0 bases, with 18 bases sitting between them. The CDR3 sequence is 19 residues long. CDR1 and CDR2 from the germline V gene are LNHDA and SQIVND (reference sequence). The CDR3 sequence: CASSIFGRGLSSYNSPLHF. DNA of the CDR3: TGTGCCAGTAGTATTTTCGGCAGGGGCCTAAGCTCCTATAATTCACCCCTCCACTTT.

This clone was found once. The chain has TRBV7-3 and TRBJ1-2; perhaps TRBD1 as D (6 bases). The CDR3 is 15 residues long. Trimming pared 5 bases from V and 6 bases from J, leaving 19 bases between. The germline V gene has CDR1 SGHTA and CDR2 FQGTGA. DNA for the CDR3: TGTGCCAGCAGCCCGACGTTGGGGGGCCCAAATGGCTACACCTTC. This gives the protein CASSPTLGGPNGYTF. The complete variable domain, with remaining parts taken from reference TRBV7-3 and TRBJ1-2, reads GAGVSQTPSNKVTEKGKYVELRCDPISGHTALYWYRQSLGQGPEFLIYFQGTGAADDSGLPNDRFFAVRPEGSVSTLKIQRTERGDSAVYLCASSPTLGGPNGYTFGSGTRLTVV.

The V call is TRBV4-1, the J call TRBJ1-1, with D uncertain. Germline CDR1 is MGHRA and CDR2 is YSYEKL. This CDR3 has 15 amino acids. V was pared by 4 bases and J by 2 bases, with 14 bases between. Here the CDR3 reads CASSLGGQPNTEAFF. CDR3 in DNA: TGCGCCAGCAGCCTAGGAGGGCAGCCAAACACTGAAGCTTTCTTT.

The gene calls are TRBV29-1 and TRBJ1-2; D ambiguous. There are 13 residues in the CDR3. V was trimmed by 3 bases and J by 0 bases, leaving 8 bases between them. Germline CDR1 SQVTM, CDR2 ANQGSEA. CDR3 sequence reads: CSVESGSNYGYTF. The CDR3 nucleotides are TGCAGCGTTGAGTCAGGTTCTAACTATGGCTACACCTTC.

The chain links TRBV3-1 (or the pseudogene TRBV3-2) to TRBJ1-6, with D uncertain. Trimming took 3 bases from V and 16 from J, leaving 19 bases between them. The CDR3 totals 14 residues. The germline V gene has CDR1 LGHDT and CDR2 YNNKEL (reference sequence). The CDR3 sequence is CASSQGLLAGSLHF. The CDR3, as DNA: TGTGCCAGCAGCCAGGGCCTCCTGGCGGGGTCGCTCCACTTT.

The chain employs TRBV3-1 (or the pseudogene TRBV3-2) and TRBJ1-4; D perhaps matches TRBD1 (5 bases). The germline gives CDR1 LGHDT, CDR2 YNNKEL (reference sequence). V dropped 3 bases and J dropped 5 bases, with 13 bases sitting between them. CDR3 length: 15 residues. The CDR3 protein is CASSHTKWGNEKLFF. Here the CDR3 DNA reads TGTGCCAGCAGCCACACCAAATGGGGCAATGAAAAACTGTTTTTT.

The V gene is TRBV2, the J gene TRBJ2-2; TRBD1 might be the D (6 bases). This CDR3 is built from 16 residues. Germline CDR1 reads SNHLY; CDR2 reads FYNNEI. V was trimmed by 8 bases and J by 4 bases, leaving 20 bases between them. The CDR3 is CASLSRSGAGTGELFF. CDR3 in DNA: TGTGCCAGCCTTTCGCGATCAGGGGCCGGCACCGGGGAGCTGTTTTTT.

The CDR3 reads CASSGQISNQPQHF. The CDR3 DNA sequence: TGTGCCAGCAGTGGACAGATTAGCAATCAGCCCCAGCATTTT. This chain links TRBV2 with TRBJ1-5, with D maybe TRBD1 (5 bases). Germline-derived CDR1 and CDR2 are SNHLY and FYNNEI. The CDR3 is 14 residues long. V lost 4 bases to trimming and J lost 0 bases, with 7 bases between them.

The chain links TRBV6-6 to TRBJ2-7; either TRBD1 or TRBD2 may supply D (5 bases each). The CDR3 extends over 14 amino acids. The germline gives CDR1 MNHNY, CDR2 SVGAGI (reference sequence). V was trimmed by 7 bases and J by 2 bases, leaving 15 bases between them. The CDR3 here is CASISGTVTYEQYF. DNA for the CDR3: TGTGCCAGCATTTCCGGGACGGTTACCTACGAGCAGTACTTC.

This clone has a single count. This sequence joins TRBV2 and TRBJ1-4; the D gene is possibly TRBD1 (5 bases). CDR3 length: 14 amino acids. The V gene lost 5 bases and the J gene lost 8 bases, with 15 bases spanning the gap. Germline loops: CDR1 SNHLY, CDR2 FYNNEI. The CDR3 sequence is CASSYDSSDEKLFF. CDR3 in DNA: TGTGCCAGCAGTTATGACAGCTCCGACGAAAAACTGTTTTTT.

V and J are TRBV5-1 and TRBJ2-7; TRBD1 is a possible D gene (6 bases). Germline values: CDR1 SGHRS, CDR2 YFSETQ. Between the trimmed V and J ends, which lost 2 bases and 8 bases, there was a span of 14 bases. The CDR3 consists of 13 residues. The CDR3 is CASSLTQGGKQYF. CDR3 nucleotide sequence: TGCGCCAGCAGCTTAACACAGGGCGGCAAGCAGTACTTC.

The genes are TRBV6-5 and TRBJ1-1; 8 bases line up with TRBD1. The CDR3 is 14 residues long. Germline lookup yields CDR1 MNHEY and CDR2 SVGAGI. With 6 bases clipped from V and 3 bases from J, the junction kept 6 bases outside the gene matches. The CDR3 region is CASRQGQAYTEAFF. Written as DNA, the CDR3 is TGTGCCAGCAGACAGGGACAGGCCTACACTGAAGCTTTCTTT.

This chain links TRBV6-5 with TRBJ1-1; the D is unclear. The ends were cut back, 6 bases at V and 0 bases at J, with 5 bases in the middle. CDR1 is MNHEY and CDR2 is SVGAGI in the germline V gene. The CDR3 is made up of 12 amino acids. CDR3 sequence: CASRMMNTEAFF. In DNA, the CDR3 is TGTGCCAGCAGGATGATGAACACTGAAGCTTTCTTT.

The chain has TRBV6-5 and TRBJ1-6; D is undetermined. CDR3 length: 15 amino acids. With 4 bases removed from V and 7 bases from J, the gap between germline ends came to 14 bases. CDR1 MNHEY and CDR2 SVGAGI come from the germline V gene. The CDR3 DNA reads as TGTGCCAGCAGTTTTACACGGACTCCAAATTCACCCCTCCACTTT. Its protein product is CASSFTRTPNSPLHF.

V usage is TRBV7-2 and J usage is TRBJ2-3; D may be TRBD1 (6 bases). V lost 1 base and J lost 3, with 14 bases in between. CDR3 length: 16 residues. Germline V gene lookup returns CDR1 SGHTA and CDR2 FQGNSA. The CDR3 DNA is TGTGCCAGCAGCTTAGGTGGCAGGGGTGGAACAGATACGCAGTATTTT. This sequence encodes CASSLGGRGGTDTQYF.

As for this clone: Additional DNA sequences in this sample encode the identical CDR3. The CDR3 loop is CASSQGLAGGQYTGELFF. The CDR3 DNA is TGTGCCAGCAGCCAAGGACTAGCGGGGGGGCAATACACCGGGGAGCTGTTTTTT. The rearrangement links TRBV4-2 to TRBJ2-2; TRBD2 aligns across 14 bases. Germline trimming cut 1 base from V and 3 bases from J; bases unmatched to any gene: 4. This CDR3 region has 18 residues. Germline loops: CDR1 LGHNA, CDR2 YNFKEQ.

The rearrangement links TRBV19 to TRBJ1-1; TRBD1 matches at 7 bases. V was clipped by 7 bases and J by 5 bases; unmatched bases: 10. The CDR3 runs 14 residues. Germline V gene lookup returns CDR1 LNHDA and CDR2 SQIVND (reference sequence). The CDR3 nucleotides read TGTGCCAGTAAGGGGGCCACTTCCTCTACTGAAGCTTTCTTT. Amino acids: CASKGATSSTEAFF. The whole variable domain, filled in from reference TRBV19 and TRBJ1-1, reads DGGITQSPKYLFRKEGQNVTLSCEQNLNHDAMYWYRQDPGQGLRLIYYSQIVNDFQKGDIAEGYSVSREKKESFPLTVTSAQKNPTAFYLCASKGATSSTEAFFGQGTRLTVV.